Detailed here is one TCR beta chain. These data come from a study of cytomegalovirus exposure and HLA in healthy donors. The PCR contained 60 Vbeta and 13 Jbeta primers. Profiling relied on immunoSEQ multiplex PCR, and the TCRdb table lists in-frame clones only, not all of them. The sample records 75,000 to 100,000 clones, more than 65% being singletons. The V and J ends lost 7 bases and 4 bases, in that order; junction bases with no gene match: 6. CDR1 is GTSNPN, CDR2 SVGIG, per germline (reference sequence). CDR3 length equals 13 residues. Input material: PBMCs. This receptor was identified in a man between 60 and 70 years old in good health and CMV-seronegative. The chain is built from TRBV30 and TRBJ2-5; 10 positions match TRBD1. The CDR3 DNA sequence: TGTGCCTTCCGGGACAGGGGTCGAGAGACCCAGTACTTC. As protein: CAFRDRGRETQYF.